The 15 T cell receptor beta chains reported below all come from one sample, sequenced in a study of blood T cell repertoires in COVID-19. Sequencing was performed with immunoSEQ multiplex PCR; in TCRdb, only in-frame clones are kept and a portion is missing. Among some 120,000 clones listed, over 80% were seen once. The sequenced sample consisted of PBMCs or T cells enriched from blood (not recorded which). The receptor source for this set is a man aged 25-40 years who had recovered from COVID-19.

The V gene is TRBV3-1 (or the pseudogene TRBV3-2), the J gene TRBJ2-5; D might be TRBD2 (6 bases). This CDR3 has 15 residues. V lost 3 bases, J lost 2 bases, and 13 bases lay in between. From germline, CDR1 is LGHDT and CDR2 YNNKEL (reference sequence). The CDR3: CASSHASGGQETQYF. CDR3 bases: TGTGCCAGCAGCCACGCGTCCGGGGGTCAAGAGACCCAGTACTTC.

The CDR3: CASSEAITFGDSSYNSPLHF. In DNA, the CDR3 is TGTGCCAGCAGTGAAGCGATAACGTTCGGGGACAGCTCCTATAATTCACCCCTCCACTTT. The chain links TRBV6-1 to TRBJ1-6; 7 bases map to TRBD1. V lost 0 bases to trimming and J lost 0 bases; unmatched junction nucleotides: 11. CDR1 is MNHNS and CDR2 is SASEGT in the germline V gene. CDR3 size: 20 residues.

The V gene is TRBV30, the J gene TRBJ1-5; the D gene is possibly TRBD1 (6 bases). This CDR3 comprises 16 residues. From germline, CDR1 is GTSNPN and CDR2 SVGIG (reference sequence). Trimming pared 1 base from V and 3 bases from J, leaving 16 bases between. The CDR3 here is CAWSAPGQRDNQPQHF. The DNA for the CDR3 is TGTGCCTGGAGTGCCCCCGGACAGAGAGACAATCAGCCCCAGCATTTT.

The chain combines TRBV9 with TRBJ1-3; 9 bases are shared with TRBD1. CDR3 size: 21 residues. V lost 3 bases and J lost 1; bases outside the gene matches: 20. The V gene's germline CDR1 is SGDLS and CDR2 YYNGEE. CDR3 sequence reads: CASSGPGQGAGGQTSGNTIYF. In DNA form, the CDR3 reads TGTGCCAGCAGCGGACCGGGACAGGGTGCGGGGGGCCAAACTTCTGGAAACACCATATATTTT.

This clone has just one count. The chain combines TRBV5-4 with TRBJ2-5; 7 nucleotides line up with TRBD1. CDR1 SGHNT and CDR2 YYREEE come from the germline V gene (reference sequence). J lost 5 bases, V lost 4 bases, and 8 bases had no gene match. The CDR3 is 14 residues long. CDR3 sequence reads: CASSQETGLETQYF. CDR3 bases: TGTGCCAGCAGCCAAGAGACAGGGCTCGAGACCCAGTACTTC. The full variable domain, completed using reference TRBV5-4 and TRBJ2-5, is ETGVTQSPTHLIKTRGQQVTLRCSSQSGHNTVSWYQQALGQGPQFIFQYYREEENGRGNFPPRFSGLQFPNYSSELNVNALELDDSALYLCASSQETGLETQYFGPGTRLLVL.

The CDR3 protein is CASSRPGNYGYTF. As DNA, the CDR3 is TGTGCCAGCAGTAGACCCGGGAACTATGGCTACACCTTC. The chain employs TRBV9 and TRBJ1-2; D call uncertain. V was trimmed by 5 bases and J by 2 bases, leaving 10 bases between them. CDR1 and CDR2 (germline): SGDLS, YYNGEE. The CDR3 consists of 13 residues.

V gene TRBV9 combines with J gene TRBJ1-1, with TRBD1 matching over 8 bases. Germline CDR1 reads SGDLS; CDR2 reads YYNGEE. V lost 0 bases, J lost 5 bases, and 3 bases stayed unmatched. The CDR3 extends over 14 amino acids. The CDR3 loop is CASSVDTGGTEAFF. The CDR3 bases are TGTGCCAGCAGCGTAGATACAGGGGGGACTGAAGCTTTCTTT.

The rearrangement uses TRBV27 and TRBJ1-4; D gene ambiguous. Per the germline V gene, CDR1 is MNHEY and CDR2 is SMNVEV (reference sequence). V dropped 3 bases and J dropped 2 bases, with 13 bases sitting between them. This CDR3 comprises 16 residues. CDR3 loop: CASSLRGPGTNEKLFF. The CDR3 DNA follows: TGTGCCAGCAGTTTGCGGGGTCCGGGGACTAATGAAAAACTGTTTTTT.

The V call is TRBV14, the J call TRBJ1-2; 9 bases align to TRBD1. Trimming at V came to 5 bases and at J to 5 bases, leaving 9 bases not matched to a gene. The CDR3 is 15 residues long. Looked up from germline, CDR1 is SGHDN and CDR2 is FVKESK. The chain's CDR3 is CASSSRQGVIYGYTF. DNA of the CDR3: TGTGCCAGCAGCTCTCGACAGGGGGTTATTTATGGCTACACCTTC.

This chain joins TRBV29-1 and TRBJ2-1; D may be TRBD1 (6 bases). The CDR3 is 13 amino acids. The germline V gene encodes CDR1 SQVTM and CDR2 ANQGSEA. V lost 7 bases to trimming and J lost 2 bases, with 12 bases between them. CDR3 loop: CSAPGQTYNEQFF. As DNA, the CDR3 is TGCAGCGCCCCGGGACAAACCTACAATGAGCAGTTCTTC.

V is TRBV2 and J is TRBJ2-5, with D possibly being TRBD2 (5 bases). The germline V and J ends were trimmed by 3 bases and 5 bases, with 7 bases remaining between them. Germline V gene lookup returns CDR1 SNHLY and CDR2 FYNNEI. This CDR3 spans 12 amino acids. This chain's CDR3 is CASSEASETQYF. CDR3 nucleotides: TGTGCCAGCAGTGAGGCTAGCGAGACCCAGTACTTC.

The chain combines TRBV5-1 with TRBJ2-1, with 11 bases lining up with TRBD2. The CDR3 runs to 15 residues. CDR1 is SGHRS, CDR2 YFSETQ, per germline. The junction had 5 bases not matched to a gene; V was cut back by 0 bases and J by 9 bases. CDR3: CASSLVGTSGGEQFF. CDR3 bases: TGCGCCAGCAGCTTGGTAGGGACTAGCGGCGGTGAGCAGTTCTTC.

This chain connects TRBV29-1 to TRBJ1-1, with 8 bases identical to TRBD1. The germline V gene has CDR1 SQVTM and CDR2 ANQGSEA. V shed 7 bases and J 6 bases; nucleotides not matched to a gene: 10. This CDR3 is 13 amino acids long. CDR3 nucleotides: TGCAGCGCGTCGGACAGGGAAGCGGCTGAAGCTTTCTTT. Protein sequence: CSASDREAAEAFF.

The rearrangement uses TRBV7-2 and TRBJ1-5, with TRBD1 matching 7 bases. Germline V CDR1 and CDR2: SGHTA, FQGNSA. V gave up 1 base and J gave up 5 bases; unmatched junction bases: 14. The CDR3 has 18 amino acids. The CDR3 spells CASSLVGATGPGHQPQHF. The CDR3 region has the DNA TGTGCCAGCAGCTTAGTTGGGGCGACAGGGCCAGGTCATCAGCCCCAGCATTTT.

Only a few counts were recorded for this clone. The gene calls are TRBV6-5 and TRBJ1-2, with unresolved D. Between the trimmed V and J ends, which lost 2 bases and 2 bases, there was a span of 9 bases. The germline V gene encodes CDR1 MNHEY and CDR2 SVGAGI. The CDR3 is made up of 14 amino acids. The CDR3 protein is CASSYAPQNYGYTF. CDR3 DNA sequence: TGTGCCAGCAGTTACGCACCTCAGAACTATGGCTACACCTTC.